One and the same sample provided the 7 T cell receptor beta chains below, sequenced in a study of long-term antiretroviral therapy in people with HIV. With survey level as its setting, the immunoSEQ assay was v3.0. Data came from immunoSEQ multiplex PCR; TCRdb stores just in-frame clones and leaves some out. This table has 20,000 to 25,000 clones, around 80% appearing once. The starting material was unsorted PBMCs, obtained 2.9 years after starting antiretroviral therapy. The source is a woman in her 30s with HIV.

This chain joins TRBV5-1 and TRBJ2-1, with D unclear. This CDR3 is 16 amino acids long. Germline assignment: CDR1 SGHRS and CDR2 YFSETQ. Trimming took off 0 bases at V and 0 bases at J, with 10 bases between the two ends. The CDR3 DNA reads TGCGCCAGCAGCTTGGACGCGTATAGCTCCTACAATGAGCAGTTCTTC. It specifies CASSLDAYSSYNEQFF.

The gene calls are TRBV9 and TRBJ2-1; D is possibly TRBD1 or TRBD2 (5 bases each). V lost 3 bases, J lost 4 bases, and 8 bases lay in between. The V gene's germline CDR1 is SGDLS and CDR2 YYNGEE. The CDR3 runs 13 residues. The CDR3 DNA is TGTGCCAGCAGCGATGGGGGATACAATGAGCAGTTCTTC. Its protein product is CASSDGGYNEQFF.

V and J are TRBV27 and TRBJ2-5; 14 bases agree with TRBD2. The CDR3 has 15 residues. Germline-derived CDR1 and CDR2 are MNHEY and SMNVEV (reference sequence). J gave up 8 bases and V 6 bases, and 8 bases lay outside the gene matches. CDR3 in amino acids: CASSPGTSGSATQYF. CDR3 nucleotide sequence: TGTGCCAGCAGCCCCGGGACTAGCGGGAGCGCAACCCAGTACTTC.

The J gene is TRBJ1-1, the V gene TRBV5-1, with TRBD1 as a possible D gene (5 bases). Germline lookup yields CDR1 SGHRS and CDR2 YFSETQ. Between the trimmed V and J ends, which lost 0 bases and 2 bases, there was a span of 14 bases. The CDR3 extends over 16 amino acids. The CDR3: CASSLVGWGVNTEAFF. DNA of the CDR3: TGCGCCAGCAGCTTGGTGGGTTGGGGGGTTAACACTGAAGCTTTCTTT. Full variable domain (remainder filled in from reference TRBV5-1 and TRBJ1-1): KAGVTQTPRYLIKTRGQQVTLSCSPISGHRSVSWYQQTPGQGLQFLFEYFSETQRNKGNFPGRFSGRQFSNSRSEMNVSTLELGDSALYLCASSLVGWGVNTEAFFGQGTRLTVV.

This clone came up a few times. This chain joins TRBV18 and TRBJ1-2, with D possibly TRBD1 on 6 matching bases. CDR1 is KGHSH, CDR2 LQKENI, per germline. V lost 5 bases and J lost 5, with 12 bases in between. The CDR3 sequence is 13 residues long. The CDR3 loop is CASSDTGRYGYTF. The DNA for the CDR3 is TGTGCCAGCTCAGACACAGGGCGATATGGCTACACCTTC.

The chain combines TRBV30 with TRBJ2-3; 10 nucleotides align to TRBD2. The germline gives CDR1 GTSNPN, CDR2 SVGIG (reference sequence). J was trimmed by 8 bases and V by 6 bases; bases with no gene match: 14. The CDR3 runs to 15 residues. Here the CDR3 reads CACPSSSGGRGTQYF. The CDR3 region has the DNA TGTGCCTGCCCTTCGAGTAGCGGGGGGCGTGGTACGCAGTATTTT.

This clone was detected once. The chain recombines TRBV5-8 with TRBJ1-1; D is perhaps TRBD1 (6 bases). Germline CDR1 is SGHTS and CDR2 is YDEGEE. The V and J ends lost 4 bases and 3 bases respectively, with 13 bases between them. The CDR3 length is 14 residues. CDR3 in DNA: TGTGCCAGCAGCGCATTCGGGGGCGACACTGAAGCTTTCTTT. Amino acid sequence: CASSAFGGDTEAFF.